The sample holds a few counts of the clone carrying this T cell receptor (beta chain). Antigen: not known. This record comes from a study of CD8 T cells in ankylosing spondylitis. Making use of molecular barcodes, quantitative 5'-RACE generated TCR beta libraries. One entry per CDR3 protein results from TCRdb running MiXCR on the 5' RACE reads. The sample carries around 150,000 distinct CDR3 sequences, 11% recorded once. Study-level findings and limits: Disease-linked clones were reportedly significantly enriched in matched ankylosing spondylitis synovial fluid.

Deletions cut 7 bases from V and 1 base from J, with 11 bases between. Looked up from germline, CDR1 is SEHNR and CDR2 is FQNEAQ (reference sequence). This CDR3 region has 14 residues. This clonotype was sampled from a male donor with ankylosing spondylitis or in good health (not recorded which). V usage is TRBV7-9 and J usage is TRBJ1-3; D uncertain. Sequenced: blood, either unsorted or a sorted T cell fraction (not recorded which). CDR3 loop: CASNALVSGNTIYF. CDR3 DNA sequence: TGTGCCAGCAATGCGTTGGTGTCTGGAAACACCATATATTTT.